One T cell receptor (beta chain) is described in this entry. This clonotype was seen at least ten times. Its binding antigen is unknown. It has no much larger one-base neighbor in the sample; base qualities were not kept. TCR beta CDR3 regions were amplified from RNA transcripts. The TCR CDR3 was subjected to a first round of RT-PCR using the HTBI primer set and the Qiagen OneStep RT-PCR kit. The libraries were constructed in a second round of multiplex PCR and then size-selected and purified. The libraries were sequenced on an Illumina HiSeq2000 using paired-end 100 bp reads. On the study's bioinformatics: SOAPnuke was used to process the raw data, with reads discarded if the reads contained adapters or uncalled bases, had a mean Phred below 15, or lacked an exact constant-primer or identifier match. High-quality paired reads were merged with COPE v1.2.5, and unique nucleotide sequences were defined as clonotypes. MiTCR v1.1 was used to align the clonotypes against IMGT TRBV, TRBD and TRBJ reference segments. The analysis included only V-J combinations with a frequency above 0.0001, which together covered 99% to 99.2% of the repertoires. The TCS score was defined as the ratio of F50 (clonal expansion) to E x V (chaos), calculated using BLOSUM62-based TCRdist between CDR3 peptides within each V-J. Welch's t-statistics and random forest reduced some 510 V-J features to under 15, which were used in a naive Bayes classifier (R e1071). TCRdb redid the processing of the public reads, applying fastp at Q25 and MiXCR, and retained in-frame beta chains. CDR3 protein duplicates are merged, each entry listing the most common genes and DNA. TCRdb, not the authors, supplied the V and J calls. This sample comprises some 320,000 distinct CDR3 sequences, roughly 15% of them detected only once. In total, the top ten clones hold 34% of the sample.

The sample is drawn from a study of T cells in Graves' hyperthyroidism and ophthalmopathy (dated 2019 in TCRdb). Regarding the complete study: Peripheral blood samples were taken at the time of initial diagnosis, prior to any treatment. The 100 or so discovery patients were divided at random into training and test sets in a 7:3 ratio. In addition, the study compared T-cell repertoires in thyroid tissue and in blood from five or six Graves' hyperthyroidism patients. Following sampling, methimazole starting at 30 mg daily was given to hyperthyroidism patients, and high-dose intravenous methylprednisolone was given to ophthalmopathy patients. According to the paper, TCR Vbeta CDR3 sequencing was carried out on approximately 140 peripheral blood samples, which came from some 41 ophthalmopathy, approximately 78 hyperthyroidism and roughly 17 progressor patients. To identify distinguishing TCR V-J signatures, a discovery cohort of 95 to 100 patients was used, comprising 40 to 45 with Graves' ophthalmopathy and approximately 57 with stable Graves' hyperthyroidism. Prospective prediction of ophthalmopathy was tested in an independent validation cohort of 18 to 20 hyperthyroidism patients and some 17 patients who later progressed to ophthalmopathy.

Ophthalmopathy patients had moderately to severely active disease, with a Clinical Activity Score of 3 or more, a NOSPECS grade of 4 or more, and a disease duration of less than 3 months. Exclusion was applied to patients with uncontrolled infections, other autoimmune diseases, pregnancy or lactation. Clinical symptoms, serum thyroxine and TRAb, thyroid ultrasound, and orbital computed tomography formed the basis for the diagnoses. PBMCs were separated from approximately 10 ml of fresh peripheral blood using Ficoll-Paque density gradient centrifugation. Total RNA was extracted using Trizol reagent, and RNA quality was assessed on an Agilent 2100 Bioanalyzer. General conclusions and limits of the study: Sample size was not statistically predetermined, and investigators were not blinded to group allocation. Most expanded thyroid clonotypes (frequency above 0.001) were also detected in blood, a finding suggesting that blood repertoires may reflect thyroid immune responses. In validation, the model predicted progression to ophthalmopathy with approximately 69% sensitivity and 72.22% specificity, a median of 6.5 months before onset. A model built on a 13 V-J signature distinguished ophthalmopathy from stable hyperthyroidism, reaching 87.88% sensitivity and about 81% specificity in cross-validation and 80%/75% in testing.

The CDR3 contains 13 residues, cysteine and phenylalanine counted. Here the CDR3 DNA is all that survives: 39 bases in frame from base 1. Taken from the germline V gene, the CDR1 and CDR2 loops are SNHLY and FYNNEI. Trimming removed 6 bases from V and 5 bases from J, leaving 13 bases between the germline ends. Recombination connected TRBV2 to TRBJ1-1, with no confident D gene call. Sequencing was done on a sample of blood. This TCR was sampled from a woman in her forties with Graves' ophthalmopathy. The CDR3: CASRSDWNTEAFF. The DNA is as follows: TGTGCCAGCAGATCTGACTGGAATACTGAAGCTTTCTTT.